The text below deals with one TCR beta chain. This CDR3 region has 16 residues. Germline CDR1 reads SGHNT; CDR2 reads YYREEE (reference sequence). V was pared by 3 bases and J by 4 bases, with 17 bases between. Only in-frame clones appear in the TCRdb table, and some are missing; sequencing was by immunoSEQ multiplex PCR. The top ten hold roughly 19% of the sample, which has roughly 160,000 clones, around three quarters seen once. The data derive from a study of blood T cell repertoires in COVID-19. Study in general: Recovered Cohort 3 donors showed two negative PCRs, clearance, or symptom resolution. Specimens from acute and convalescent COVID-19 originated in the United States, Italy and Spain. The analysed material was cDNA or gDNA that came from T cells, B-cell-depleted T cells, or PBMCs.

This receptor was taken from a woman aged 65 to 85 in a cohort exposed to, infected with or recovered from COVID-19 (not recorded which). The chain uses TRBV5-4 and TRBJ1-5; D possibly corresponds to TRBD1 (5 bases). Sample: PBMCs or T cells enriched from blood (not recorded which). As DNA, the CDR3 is TGTGCCAGCAGCTCCGACGGAGGGGTTGGTAATCAGCCCCAGCATTTT. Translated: CASSSDGGVGNQPQHF.